Following are 3 T cell receptor beta chains from one sample sequenced in a study of shared clonotypes between healthy human individuals. Some clones are missing from TCRdb's copy, which holds only in-frame ones; the method was immunoSEQ multiplex PCR. The profile shows more than 2,000,000 clones, approximately 92% of them singletons. Sequencing was performed on naive CD4+ T cells sorted from blood. The subset was: CD45RA+ positively selected. The source is a young man in good health.

The rearrangement uses TRBV6-1 and TRBJ1-2, with D possibly TRBD1 on 5 matching bases. This CDR3 region has 16 residues. Between the trimmed V and J ends, which lost 2 bases and 4 bases, there was a span of 17 bases. Germline-derived CDR1 and CDR2 are MNHNS and SASEGT. The CDR3 loop is CASSEIFVLGAYGYTF. In nucleotides, the CDR3 is TGTGCCAGCAGTGAAATTTTTGTCCTAGGGGCCTATGGCTACACCTTC.

The chain recombines TRBV19 with TRBJ1-5; perhaps TRBD1 as D (5 bases). The CDR3 runs 18 residues. Germline lookup yields CDR1 LNHDA and CDR2 SQIVND (reference sequence). V was trimmed by 7 bases and J by 0 bases, leaving 22 bases between them. DNA for the CDR3: TGTGCCAGTACCTCCGCCAGGGACCGGCTTTATAGCAATCAGCCCCAGCATTTT. The encoded protein is CASTSARDRLYSNQPQHF.

The genes are TRBV10-3 and TRBJ2-1; D possibly corresponds to TRBD1 (5 bases). V was pared by 6 bases and J by 8 bases, with 8 bases between. Germline-derived CDR1 and CDR2 are ENHRY and SYGVKD. CDR3 size: 11 residues. The CDR3 DNA is TGTGCCATCAGCAGGGAATATGAGCAGTTCTTC. Translating it yields CAISREYEQFF.